These 26 T cell receptor beta chains came from one sample sequenced in a study of cytomegalovirus exposure and HLA in healthy donors. This PCR relied on a set of 60 Vbeta primers and 13 Jbeta primers. This table comes from immunoSEQ multiplex PCR, and its TCRdb copy is limited to in-frame clones, with some not included. The data contain under 110,000 clones, roughly 82% of them singletons. Source material: PBMCs. These receptors were collected from a man in his forties or fifties in good health and CMV-seronegative.

This clone was detected a few times. The CDR3 reads CASSDRGYEQYF. CDR3 in DNA: TGTGCCAGCAGTGATAGGGGCTACGAGCAGTACTTC. The chain employs TRBV6-1 and TRBJ2-7, with D possibly TRBD1 on 5 matching bases. Germline CDR1 MNHNS, CDR2 SASEGT. There are 12 residues in the CDR3. Trimming pared 3 bases from V and 3 bases from J, leaving 6 bases between.

The chain joins TRBV19 to TRBJ2-1, with no clear D. This CDR3 contains 15 residues. The germline V gene has CDR1 LNHDA and CDR2 SQIVND (reference sequence). Trimming removed 3 bases from V and 2 bases from J, with 11 bases in between. CDR3 DNA sequence: TGTGCCAGTAGTATCCAGCGTAACGCCTACAATGAGCAGTTCTTC. This sequence encodes CASSIQRNAYNEQFF.

The CDR3 region has the DNA TGTGCCAGCAGTTACCGGGAGACTACCGGGGAGCTGTTTTTT. Translated: CASSYRETTGELFF. The chain couples TRBV6-5 to TRBJ2-2, with D maybe TRBD2 (6 bases). Per the germline V gene, CDR1 is MNHEY and CDR2 is SVGAGI. V lost 2 bases, J lost 5 bases, and 9 bases lay in between. CDR3 length: 14 amino acids.

The V call is TRBV5-6, the J call TRBJ2-5, with 8 bases aligning to TRBD1. This CDR3 has 14 amino acids. The V gene's germline CDR1 is SGHDT and CDR2 YYEEEE. V gave up 3 bases and J gave up 4 bases; unmatched junction bases: 5. The CDR3 region is CASSWKQGGETQYF. The CDR3 DNA reads TGTGCCAGCAGCTGGAAACAGGGGGGAGAGACCCAGTACTTC.

This clone was recorded only once. The chain has TRBV5-8 and TRBJ2-1; D uncertain. Germline CDR1 reads SGHTS; CDR2 reads YDEGEE. CDR3 length equals 17 residues. Trimming removed 4 bases at V and 0 bases at J, with 17 bases between. CDR3 residues: CASSPFEISFSYNEQFF. The CDR3 DNA sequence: TGTGCCAGCAGCCCCTTCGAGATTAGCTTCTCCTACAATGAGCAGTTCTTC. Full variable domain (outside the CDR3, taken from reference TRBV5-8 and TRBJ2-1): EAGVTQSPTHLIKTRGQQATLRCSPISGHTSVYWYQQALGLGLQFLLWYDEGEERNRGNFPPRFSGRQFPNYSSELNVNALELEDSALYLCASSPFEISFSYNEQFFGPGTRLTVL.

This clone was counted a few times. The chain links TRBV7-9 to TRBJ2-2, with 7 positions matching TRBD2. Per the germline V gene, CDR1 is SEHNR and CDR2 is FQNEAQ (reference sequence). The CDR3 spans 14 residues. V lost 2 bases, J lost 6 bases, and 3 bases stayed unmatched. Written as DNA, the CDR3 is TGTGCCAGCAGCTTAAAGGGAGGGGCCGGGGAGCTGTTTTTT. Protein: CASSLKGGAGELFF.

The rearrangement joins TRBV6-5 to TRBJ2-2; 10 positions agree with TRBD2. The germline CDR1 and CDR2 sequences are MNHEY and SVGAGI. J lost 6 bases, V lost 6 bases, and 4 bases had no gene match. This CDR3 has 14 amino acids. CDR3 DNA sequence: TGTGCCAGCAGACGACTAGCGGGTGCCGGGGAGCTGTTTTTT. Protein: CASRRLAGAGELFF.

The rearrangement joins TRBV5-1 to TRBJ2-3; D is unresolved. Trimming shortened V by 1 base and J by 4 bases, and 4 bases separated the two germline ends. The germline gives CDR1 SGHRS, CDR2 YFSETQ. This CDR3 has 12 residues. CDR3 sequence (DNA): TGCGCCAGCAGCTTGCCATCAGATACGCAGTATTTT. Its translation is CASSLPSDTQYF.

This chain uses TRBV19 with TRBJ2-5; 10 positions match TRBD1. Germline values: CDR1 LNHDA, CDR2 SQIVND (reference sequence). J was trimmed by 3 bases and V by 5 bases; bases with no gene match: 6. CDR3 size: 15 residues. In DNA form, the CDR3 reads TGTGCCAGTAGTGGGACCGGGACAGGGGAAGAGACCCAGTACTTC. The encoded protein is CASSGTGTGEETQYF.

The rearrangement links TRBV7-6 to TRBJ2-1, with a tentative D call TRBD2 (6 bases). V was clipped by 7 bases and J by 5 bases, with 18 bases between them. Germline CDR1 is SGHVS and CDR2 is FNYEAQ. The CDR3 extends over 15 amino acids. CDR3 sequence: CASTRDGASDNEQFF. The CDR3 nucleotides read TGTGCCAGCACCCGAGACGGGGCTAGCGACAATGAGCAGTTCTTC.

The V gene is TRBV20-1, the J gene TRBJ2-1, with D possibly TRBD2 on 6 matching bases. Germline V gives CDR1 DFQATT, CDR2 SNEGSKA (reference sequence). The CDR3 runs to 11 residues. V shed 6 bases and J shed 9 bases, with 12 bases lying between them. The CDR3 region is CSAPAGGEQFF. The DNA of the CDR3 is TGCAGTGCCCCCGCCGGGGGTGAGCAGTTCTTC.

This chain uses TRBV11-2 with TRBJ1-2; 10 bases agree with TRBD1. Germline V lookup: CDR1 SGHAT, CDR2 FQNNGV. The J segment lost 3 bases and the V segment lost 4 bases, leaving 2 bases of the junction unmatched. CDR3 length: 14 amino acids. The CDR3 DNA follows: TGTGCCAGCAGCTGGACAGGGGGTTACTATGGCTACACCTTC. This encodes CASSWTGGYYGYTF.

J is TRBJ1-3 and V is TRBV30; D perhaps matches TRBD1 (5 bases). This CDR3 has 13 residues. In germline, CDR1 is GTSNPN, CDR2 SVGIG (reference sequence). V gave up 4 bases and J gave up 2 bases, with 9 bases separating them. This CDR3 is CAWNPGPGNTIYF. The CDR3, as DNA: TGTGCCTGGAATCCAGGGCCTGGAAACACCATATATTTT.

This clone was detected only a few times. The chain has TRBV5-6 and TRBJ1-4, with 7 nucleotides matching TRBD1. The germline V gene has CDR1 SGHDT and CDR2 YYEEEE. There are 14 residues in the CDR3. The V gene end was trimmed by 4 bases and the J gene end by 4 bases; junction bases not matched to a gene: 4. The CDR3 protein is CASSRDRLNEKLFF. The CDR3 DNA reads TGTGCCAGCAGCCGGGACAGACTTAATGAAAAACTGTTTTTT. Combining the CDR3 with reference TRBV5-6 and TRBJ1-4 gives the whole variable domain DAGVTQSPTHLIKTRGQQVTLRCSPKSGHDTVSWYQQALGQGPQFIFQYYEEEERQRGNFPDRFSGHQFPNYSSELNVNALLLGDSALYLCASSRDRLNEKLFFGSGTQLSVL.

The CDR3 nucleotides read TGTGCCACCAAAGGGAGCTGGACGGCCGCCTACGAGCAGTACTTC. Translation gives CATKGSWTAAYEQYF. The chain links TRBV19 to TRBJ2-5; TRBD2 is a possible D gene (5 bases). Matching the DNA end better, TRBJ2-7 makes the J call doubtful. The CDR3 extends over 15 amino acids. CDR1 LNHDA and CDR2 SQIVND come from the germline V gene (reference sequence).

The chain employs TRBV18 and TRBJ1-4; D is uncertain. The V and J ends lost 1 base and 5 bases respectively, with 11 bases between them. Germline lookup yields CDR1 KGHSH and CDR2 LQKENI. This CDR3 has 15 residues. In DNA form, the CDR3 reads TGTGCCAGCTCACCACGAGGGTCAAAGAATGAAAAACTGTTTTTT. Protein: CASSPRGSKNEKLFF.

This clone came up a few times. CDR3 amino acids: CASSRLEGAQYF. CDR3 bases: TGTGCCAGCAGCCGACTAGAGGGAGCGCAGTATTTT. The chain employs TRBV28 and TRBJ2-3, with D possibly matching TRBD2 (6 bases). Trimming stripped 6 bases from V and 10 bases from J, with 14 bases between. The CDR3 length is 12 residues. The germline gives CDR1 MDHEN, CDR2 SYDVKM.

The rearrangement joins TRBV19 to TRBJ2-2; D perhaps matches TRBD1 (5 bases). The V gene's germline CDR1 is LNHDA and CDR2 SQIVND (reference sequence). The ends were cut back, 7 bases at V and 9 bases at J, with 15 bases in the middle. CDR3 size: 13 residues. CDR3 sequence: CASTRDFRRELFF. DNA of the CDR3: TGTGCCAGTACCAGGGATTTTCGGCGGGAGCTGTTTTTT. The variable domain in full, completed from reference TRBV19 and TRBJ2-2, reads DGGITQSPKYLFRKEGQNVTLSCEQNLNHDAMYWYRQDPGQGLRLIYYSQIVNDFQKGDIAEGYSVSREKKESFPLTVTSAQKNPTAFYLCASTRDFRRELFFGEGSRLTVL.

The chain joins TRBV2 to TRBJ2-5; 8 positions match TRBD1. V trimming: 9 bases; J trimming: 5 bases; junction bases outside the gene matches: 8. This CDR3 has 13 residues. Germline CDR1 and CDR2: SNHLY and FYNNEI. CDR3 sequence reads: CASETGENETQYF. CDR3 nucleotide sequence: TGTGCCAGTGAGACAGGGGAGAATGAGACCCAGTACTTC.

The V and J genes are TRBV30 and TRBJ1-3; TRBD1 aligns across 9 bases. The V gene end was trimmed by 3 bases and the J gene end by 5 bases; junction bases not matched to a gene: 8. CDR1 is GTSNPN and CDR2 is SVGIG in the germline V gene (reference sequence). This CDR3 contains 15 residues. The CDR3: CAWRGQGSGRNTIYF. The DNA for the CDR3 is TGTGCCTGGAGGGGACAGGGTTCAGGGAGAAACACCATATATTTT.

V usage is TRBV5-1 and J usage is TRBJ1-1; 7 positions match TRBD1. Trimming at V came to 3 bases and at J to 1 base, leaving 6 bases not matched to a gene. CDR3 length: 15 amino acids. CDR1 and CDR2 from the germline V gene are SGHRS and YFSETQ. The CDR3 DNA sequence: TGCGCCAGCAGCTCCGGGAGGGGGCCGAACACTGAAGCTTTCTTT. Its protein is CASSSGRGPNTEAFF.

This clone was observed a handful of times. The rearrangement joins TRBV7-9 to TRBJ1-1; maybe TRBD1 (5 bases). Germline V gene data show CDR1 as SEHNR and CDR2 as FQNEAQ (reference sequence). Between the trimmed V and J ends, which lost 6 bases and 1 base, there was a span of 12 bases. The CDR3 covers 14 residues. The CDR3, as DNA: TGTGCCAGCAGTGATTTTACAGGGAACACTGAAGCTTTCTTT. It is translated as CASSDFTGNTEAFF.

This chain joins TRBV19 and TRBJ2-7; 12 bases align to TRBD2. Germline CDR1 and CDR2: LNHDA and SQIVND (reference sequence). This CDR3 is 15 amino acids long. Germline trimming cut 6 bases from V and 4 bases from J; bases unmatched to any gene: 7. The CDR3 here is CASSILAGGVYEQYF. DNA for the CDR3: TGTGCCAGTAGCATACTAGCGGGAGGTGTTTACGAGCAGTACTTC. The full variable domain, in which reference TRBV19 and TRBJ2-7 provide the parts outside the CDR3, is DGGITQSPKYLFRKEGQNVTLSCEQNLNHDAMYWYRQDPGQGLRLIYYSQIVNDFQKGDIAEGYSVSREKKESFPLTVTSAQKNPTAFYLCASSILAGGVYEQYFGPGTRLTVT.

The genes are TRBV28 and TRBJ2-1, with 10 bases identical to TRBD1. Germline CDR1 reads MDHEN; CDR2 reads SYDVKM. The CDR3 extends over 14 amino acids. Unmatched junction bases numbered 9, after V lost 8 bases and J lost 8 bases. CDR3 coding DNA: TGTGCCAGCGAACGAGACAGGGGGCAGTATGAGCAGTTCTTC. It codes for CASERDRGQYEQFF.

This clone was recorded only once. The chain joins TRBV27 to TRBJ2-6; D is possibly TRBD2 (6 bases). The CDR3 is 15 amino acids. V lost 2 bases, J lost 2 bases, and 7 bases lay in between. CDR1 and CDR2 (germline): MNHEY, SMNVEV (reference sequence). Here the CDR3 reads CASSLRGTGANVLTF. The CDR3 DNA follows: TGTGCCAGCAGTTTACGGGGGACTGGGGCCAACGTCCTGACTTTC. Based on the CDR3 plus reference TRBV27 and TRBJ2-6, the full variable domain is EAQVTQNPRYLITVTGKKLTVTCSQNMNHEYMSWYRQDPGLGLRQIYYSMNVEVTDKGDVPEGYKVSRKEKRNFPLILESPSPNQTSLYFCASSLRGTGANVLTFGAGSRLTVL.

The CDR3 DNA reads TGTGCCAGCAGTTGGGGGACAGCGTCGAGGGAGCAGTACTTC. Translation: CASSWGTASREQYF. The chain employs TRBV6-5 and TRBJ2-7; the match to TRBD1 covers 7 bases. V trimming: 4 bases; J trimming: 7 bases; junction bases outside the gene matches: 10. The CDR3 runs to 14 residues. Looked up from germline, CDR1 is MNHEY and CDR2 is SVGAGI.